What follows describes a single T cell receptor (beta chain). The antigen remains unidentified. This specimen belongs to a study of graft-versus-host responses after intestinal transplantation. The germline CDR1 and CDR2 sequences are MNHEY and SVGAGI. Trimming took off 5 bases at V and 7 bases at J, with 15 bases between the two ends. CDR3 length equals 14 residues. Sequenced by immunoSEQ multiplex PCR; TCRdb stores in-frame clones only, minus some. The sample carries roughly 110,000 clones, approximately 94% recorded once. Findings and caveats of the study: Researchers found GvH clones in recipient marrow, and some showed up first in ileum or blood.

Source: unstimulated CD4+ T cells sorted from spleen or lymph node cells, taken before transplant. The sequence derives from a human donor who was the organ donor for an intestinal transplant. The chain is built from TRBV6-5 and TRBJ1-3; TRBD1 might be the D (5 bases). The CDR3 DNA follows: TGTGCCAGCAGTCCGAGGGGAACTGAGAACACCATATATTTT. Protein: CASSPRGTENTIYF.